These T cell receptor beta chains were read from a single sample in a study of T cell responses to AZD1222 COVID-19 vaccine. TCRdb's copy holds only in-frame clones and misses some; the assay was immunoSEQ multiplex PCR. This table holds about 120,000 clones, about nine tenths found once. The source material was peripheral blood, sampled on day 0 of AZD1222 vaccination. These receptors came from an adult in good health. The conserved cysteine and the conserved F or W are not part of the CDR3 here. Fields, in order: clone size, V gene, J gene, CDR3 protein. Some rows mark clone size as missing; the rest say once, few, many or name a class of expanded clone.

once	TRBV25-1	TRBJ1-1	ASTPLGNTEAF
-	TRBV4-1	TRBJ2-1	ASSQDEGSSYNEQF
-	TRBV6-5	TRBJ2-7	ASSPTGAPHEQY
-	TRBV19	TRBJ1-1	ASTLGQSNTEAF
-	TRBV18	TRBJ2-5	ASSPPSETQY
-	TRBV27	TRBJ1-5	ASSSNVGLHSNQPQH
-	TRBV12-3/TRBV12-4	TRBJ1-2	ASSPLTRTSYT
few	TRBV2	TRBJ1-1	ASRIRTNTEAF
-	TRBV28	TRBJ2-7	ASSSNNYSRGGYEQY
-	TRBV15	TRBJ1-1	ATSRDRGMTEAF
-	TRBV29-1	TRBJ1-1	SVEPGQLVNTEAF
-	TRBV3-1/TRBV3-2	TRBJ2-3	ASSQVGLSTDTQY
-	TRBV5-1	TRBJ2-3	ASSWAVAGTPTDTQY
-	TRBV2	TRBJ2-2	ASSGADTGELF
-	TRBV24-1	TRBJ2-3	ATSGGGGPADTQY
-	TRBV10-2	TRBJ2-7	ASSELGLAVYEQY
-	TRBV19	TRBJ2-3	ASRLRGGELDTQY